The T cell receptor beta chain under discussion was sequenced for a study of neurological immune-mediated disorders. Study-level results: One cluster of related CDR3 sequences contained, by phylogenetic grouping, the repertoires of 18 of 34 multiple sclerosis patients and formed a possible signature. The absence of shared CDR3 amino acid sequences among expanded clones across subjects suggests private repertoires in all groups.

The unsorted libraries were produced from 2 million PBMCs held at -80 C. One entry per CDR3 protein, called by TCRdb with MiXCR from the 5' RACE reads. The sample has roughly 60,000 distinct CDR3 sequences; about 3.7% are singletons. In this sample, this clonotype turned up many times. Its antigen is still unknown. The receptor was derived from a woman aged 45-65 years with multiple sclerosis. Sequencing was done on a sample of PBMCs.

CDR3: CASSLLQGYVEAFF. The CDR3 DNA sequence: TGTGCCAGCAGCTTATTACAGGGGTATGTTGAAGCTTTCTTT. V usage is TRBV7-2 and J usage is TRBJ1-1; 7 bases line up with TRBD1. J gave up 7 bases and V 2 bases, and 7 bases lay outside the gene matches. The germline V gene has CDR1 SGHTA and CDR2 FQGNSA. This CDR3 comprises 14 residues.